Included here is one T cell receptor (beta chain) sequence, with context. The antigen is unknown. This entry belongs to a study of OX40 agonist ivuxolimab in advanced cancers. Looking at the study overall: Patients were treated with intravenous ivuxolimab, dosed at 0.01 to 10 mg/kg and infused every 2 weeks. Hepatocellular carcinoma, melanoma, renal cell or head and neck cancer was diagnosed in the dose-escalation patients. Broader study findings: Certain nonresponders additionally had low normalized T-cell clonal expansion. At 0.1 to 3.0 mg/kg, CD4+ and CD8+ blood T cells expanded clonally by week 6.

The protocol was immunoSEQ multiplex PCR, while the TCRdb copy is restricted to in-frame clones and leaves out a portion. Among more than 75,000 clones listed, around 80% were seen once. The receptor's source is an adult with an advanced solid tumor such as melanoma, head and neck, liver or kidney cancer. Specimen: CD4+ or CD8+ T cells sorted from blood, collected in a trial of the OX40 agonist ivuxolimab.

This chain's CDR3 is CAGGGPYEQYF. The CDR3 bases are TGTGCCGGCGGAGGGCCCTACGAGCAGTACTTC. The V call is TRBV7-8, the J call TRBJ2-7; D may be TRBD2 (6 bases). This CDR3 region has 11 residues. Between the trimmed V and J ends, which lost 11 bases and 2 bases, there was a span of 10 bases. Germline assignment: CDR1 SGHVS and CDR2 FQNEAQ.